This T cell receptor beta chain originates from a study of blood T cells in healthy people across ages. Germline V gene data show CDR1 as SGDLS and CDR2 as YYNGEE. Trimming pared 0 bases from V and 2 bases from J, leaving 9 bases between. The CDR3 covers 15 residues. A second PCR of 7 to 11 cycles used a sample-barcoded 5' primer and a J-beta primer mix. TCRdb reprocessed the 5' RACE reads via MiXCR and lists one record per CDR3 protein. Of hundreds of thousands of distinct CDR3 sequences in the sample, roughly half were seen once. The chain recombines TRBV9 with TRBJ2-1, with a tentative D call TRBD2 (5 bases). The source is an elderly woman in good health. What was sequenced was blood. The chain's CDR3 is CASSVAPGTYNEQFF. Written as DNA, the CDR3 is TGTGCCAGCAGCGTAGCGCCCGGGACCTACAATGAGCAGTTCTTC. The variable domain in full, with the rest retrieved from reference TRBV9 and TRBJ2-1, is DSGVTQTPKHLITATGQRVTLRCSPRSGDLSVYWYQQSLDQGLQFLIQYYNGEERAKGNILERFSAQQFPDLHSELNLSSLELGDSALYFCASSVAPGTYNEQFFGPGTRLTVL.